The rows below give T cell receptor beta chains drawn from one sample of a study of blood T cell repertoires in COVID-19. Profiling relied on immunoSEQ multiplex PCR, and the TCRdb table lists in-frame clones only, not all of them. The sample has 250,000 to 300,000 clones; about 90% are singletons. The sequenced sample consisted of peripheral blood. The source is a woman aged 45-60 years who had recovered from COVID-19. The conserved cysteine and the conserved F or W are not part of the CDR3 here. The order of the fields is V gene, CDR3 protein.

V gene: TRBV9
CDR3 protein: ASSVVSSAGGTQY

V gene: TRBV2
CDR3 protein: ASSSFSTDTQY

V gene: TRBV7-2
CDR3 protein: ASSLTGGSEAF

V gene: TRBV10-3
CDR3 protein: ANGGQPNTEAF

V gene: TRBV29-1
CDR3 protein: SVGGGEQY

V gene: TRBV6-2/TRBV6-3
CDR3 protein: ASSSTFKQGIGKTQY

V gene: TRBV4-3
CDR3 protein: ASSHAPSGGNTIY

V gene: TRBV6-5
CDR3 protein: ASRMWDRNFSPLH

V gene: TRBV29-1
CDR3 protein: SGGQAYEQY

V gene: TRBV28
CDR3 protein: ASRRGAPGAF

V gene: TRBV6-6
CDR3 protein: ASSMDRGYEQY

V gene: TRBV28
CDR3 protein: ASSFGRGRNTEAF

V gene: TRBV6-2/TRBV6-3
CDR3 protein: ASSPSRNQETQY

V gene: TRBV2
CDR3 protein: ASRSGLSDSPLH

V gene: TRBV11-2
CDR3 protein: ASSPGVAGGFEQF

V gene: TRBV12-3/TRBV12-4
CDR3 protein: ASRGQPHQPQH

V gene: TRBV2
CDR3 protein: ASKVEAGVTDTQY

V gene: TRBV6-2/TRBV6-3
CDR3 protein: ASSRTSGPYNEQF

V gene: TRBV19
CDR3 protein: ASKLAGPNEQF

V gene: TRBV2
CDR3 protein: ASSERRDSINYGYT

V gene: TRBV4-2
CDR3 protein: ASSPPFQRGVGNEQF

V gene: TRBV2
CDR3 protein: ASRQTSGGNQETQY

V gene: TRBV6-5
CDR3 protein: ASSYGAGGTEAF

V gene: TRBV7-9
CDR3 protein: ASRASGGPLYEQY

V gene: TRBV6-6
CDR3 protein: ASSYSEGQDTQY

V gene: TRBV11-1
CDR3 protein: ASSSRDRGRVDEQY

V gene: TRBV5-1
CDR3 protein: ASSLPQKETQY

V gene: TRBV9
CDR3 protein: ASSGYRNSYNEQF

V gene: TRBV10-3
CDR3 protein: AISEWGGIYGYT

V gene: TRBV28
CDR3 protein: ASSSTGTNEKLF

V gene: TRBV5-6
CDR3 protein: ASSSFWDNSYEQY

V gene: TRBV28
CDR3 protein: ASSANGGAKPYEQY

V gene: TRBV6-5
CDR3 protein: ASSSLSDRGYQPQH

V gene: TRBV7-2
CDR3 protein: ASSLGTAGTGGSQPQH

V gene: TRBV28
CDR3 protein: ASSPQTGMGNQPQH

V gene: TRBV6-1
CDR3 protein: ASSEAGQTNTEAF

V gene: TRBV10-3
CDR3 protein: ATRDSKDTDTQY

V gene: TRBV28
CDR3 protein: ASSFLGGNGYT

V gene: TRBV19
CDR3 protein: ASSTSGTGSSYEQY

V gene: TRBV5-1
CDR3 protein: ASSSHLTGTSGKLF

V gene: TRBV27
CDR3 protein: ASSPIRGYEQY

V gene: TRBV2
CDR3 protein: ASSARGENTEAF

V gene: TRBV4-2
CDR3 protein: ASSQDLENSPLH

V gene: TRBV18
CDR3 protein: ASSPQLAGASSQETQY

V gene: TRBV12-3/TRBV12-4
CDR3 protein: ASTPRGRDTQY

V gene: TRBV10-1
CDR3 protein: ASSEGTSGTIGELF

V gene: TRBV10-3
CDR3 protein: ATGGQGLPNTEAF